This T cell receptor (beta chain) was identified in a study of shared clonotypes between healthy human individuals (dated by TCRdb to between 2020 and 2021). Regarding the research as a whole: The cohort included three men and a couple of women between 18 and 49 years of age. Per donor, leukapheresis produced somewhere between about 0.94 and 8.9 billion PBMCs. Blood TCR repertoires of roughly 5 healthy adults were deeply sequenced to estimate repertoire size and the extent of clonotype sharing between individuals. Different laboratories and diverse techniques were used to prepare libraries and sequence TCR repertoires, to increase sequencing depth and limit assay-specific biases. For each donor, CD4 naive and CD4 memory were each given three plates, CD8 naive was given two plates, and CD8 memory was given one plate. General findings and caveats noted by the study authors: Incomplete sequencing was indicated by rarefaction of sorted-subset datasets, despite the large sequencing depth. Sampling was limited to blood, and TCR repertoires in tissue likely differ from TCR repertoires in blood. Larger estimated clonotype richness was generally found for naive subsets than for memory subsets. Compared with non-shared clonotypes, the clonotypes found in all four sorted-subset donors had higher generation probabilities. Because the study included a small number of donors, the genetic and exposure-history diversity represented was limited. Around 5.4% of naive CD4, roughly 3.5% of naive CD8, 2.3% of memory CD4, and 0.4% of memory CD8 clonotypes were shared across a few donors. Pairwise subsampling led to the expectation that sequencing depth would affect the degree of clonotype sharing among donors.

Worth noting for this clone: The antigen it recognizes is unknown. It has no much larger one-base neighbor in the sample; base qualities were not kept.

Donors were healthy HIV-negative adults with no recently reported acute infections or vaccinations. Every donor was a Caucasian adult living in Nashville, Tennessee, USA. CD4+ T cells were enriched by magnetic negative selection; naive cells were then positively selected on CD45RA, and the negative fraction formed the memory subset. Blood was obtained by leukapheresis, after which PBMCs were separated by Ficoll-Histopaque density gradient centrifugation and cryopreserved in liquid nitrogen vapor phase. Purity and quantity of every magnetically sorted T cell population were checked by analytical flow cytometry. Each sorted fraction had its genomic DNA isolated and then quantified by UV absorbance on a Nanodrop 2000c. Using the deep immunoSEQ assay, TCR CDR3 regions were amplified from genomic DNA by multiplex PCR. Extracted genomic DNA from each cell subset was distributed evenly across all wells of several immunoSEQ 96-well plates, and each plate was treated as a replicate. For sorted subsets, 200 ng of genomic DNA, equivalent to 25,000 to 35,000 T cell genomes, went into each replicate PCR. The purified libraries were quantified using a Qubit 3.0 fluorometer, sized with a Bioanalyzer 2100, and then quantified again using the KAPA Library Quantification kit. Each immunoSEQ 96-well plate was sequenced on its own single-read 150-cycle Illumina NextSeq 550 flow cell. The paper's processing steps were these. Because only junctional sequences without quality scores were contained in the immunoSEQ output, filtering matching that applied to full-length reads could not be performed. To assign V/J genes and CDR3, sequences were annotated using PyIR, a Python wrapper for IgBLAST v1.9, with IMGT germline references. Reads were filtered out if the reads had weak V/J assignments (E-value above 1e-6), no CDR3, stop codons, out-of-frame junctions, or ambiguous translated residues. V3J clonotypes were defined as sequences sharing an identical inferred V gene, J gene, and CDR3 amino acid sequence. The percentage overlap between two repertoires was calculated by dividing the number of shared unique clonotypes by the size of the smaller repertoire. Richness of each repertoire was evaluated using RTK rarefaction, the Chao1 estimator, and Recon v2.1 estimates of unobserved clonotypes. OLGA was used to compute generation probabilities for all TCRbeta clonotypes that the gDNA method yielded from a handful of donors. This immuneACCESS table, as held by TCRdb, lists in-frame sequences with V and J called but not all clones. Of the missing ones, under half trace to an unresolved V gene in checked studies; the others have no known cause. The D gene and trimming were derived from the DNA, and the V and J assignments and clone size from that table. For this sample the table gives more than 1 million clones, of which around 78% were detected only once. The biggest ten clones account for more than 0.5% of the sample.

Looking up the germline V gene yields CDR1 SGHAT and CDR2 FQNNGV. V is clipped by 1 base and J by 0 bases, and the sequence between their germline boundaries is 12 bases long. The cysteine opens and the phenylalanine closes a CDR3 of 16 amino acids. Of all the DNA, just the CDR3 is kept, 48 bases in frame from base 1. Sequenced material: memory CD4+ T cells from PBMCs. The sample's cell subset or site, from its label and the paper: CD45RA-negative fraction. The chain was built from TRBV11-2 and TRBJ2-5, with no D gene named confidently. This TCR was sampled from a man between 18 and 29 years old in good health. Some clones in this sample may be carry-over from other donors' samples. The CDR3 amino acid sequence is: CASSLGSVGYQETQYF. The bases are TGTGCCAGCAGCTTAGGATCAGTGGGGTACCAAGAGACCCAGTACTTC.